This TCR beta chain is from a study of blood T cells in healthy people across ages. Points from the study as a whole: Comparison with aged donors showed that long-lived donors had more naive CD4+ cells and higher diversity. Older individuals had lower TCR beta diversity per million T cells (the decline was roughly linear).

On this clonotype itself: The target antigen is unknown. No conserved phenylalanine or tryptophan is present at the end of the CDR3, so a read error is the likely explanation.

The CDR3 runs to 14 residues. Germline CDR1 is SQVTM and CDR2 is ANQGSEA. Donation came from healthy Caucasian individuals in Russia who were aged about 6 to 100. Then a second PCR, running about 7 to 11 cycles, was carried out with a sample-barcoded 5' primer and a J-beta primer mix. From each sample, at least 2.5 million paired-end reads containing CDR3 were obtained. One entry per CDR3 protein, called by TCRdb with MiXCR from the 5' RACE reads. The sample includes about 840,000 distinct CDR3 sequences, around 29% of them seen just once. The same sample was also used in a study of T cells of mothers and their children.

The source of this sequence is a woman aged 40 to 49 in good health. Sequencing used blood. The V gene is TRBV29-1, the J gene TRBJ2-4; 7 positions agree with TRBD1. CDR3 sequence reads: CSVEDRTAKNIQYC. The DNA of the CDR3 is TGCAGTGTTGAGGACAGGACCGCAAAAAACATTCAGTACTGC.